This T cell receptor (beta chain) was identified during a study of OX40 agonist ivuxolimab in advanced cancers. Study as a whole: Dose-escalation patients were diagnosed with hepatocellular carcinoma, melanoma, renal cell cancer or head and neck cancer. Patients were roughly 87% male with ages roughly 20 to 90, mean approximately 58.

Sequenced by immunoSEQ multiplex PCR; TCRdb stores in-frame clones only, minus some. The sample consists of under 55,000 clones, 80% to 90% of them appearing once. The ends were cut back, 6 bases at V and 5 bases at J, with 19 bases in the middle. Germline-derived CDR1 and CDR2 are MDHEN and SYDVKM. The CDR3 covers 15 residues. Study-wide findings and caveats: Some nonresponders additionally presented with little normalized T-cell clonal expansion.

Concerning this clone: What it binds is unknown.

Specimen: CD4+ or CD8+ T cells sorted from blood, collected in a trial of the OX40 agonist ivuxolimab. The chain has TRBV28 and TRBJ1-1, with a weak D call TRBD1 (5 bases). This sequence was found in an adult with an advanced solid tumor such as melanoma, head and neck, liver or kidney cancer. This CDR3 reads CASSRSDTLGTEAFF. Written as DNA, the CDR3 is TGTGCCAGCAGCCGATCGGACACGTTGGGGACTGAAGCTTTCTTT.